The 8 T cell receptor beta chains reported below all come from one sample, sequenced in a study of cytotoxic CD8 clonotypes in ibrutinib-treated CLL. The data were produced by immunoSEQ multiplex PCR, yet TCRdb's version contains in-frame clones alone and is incomplete. The sample records 150,000 or so clones, about 76% being singletons. The sequenced sample was PBMCs, obtained after 24 months of ibrutinib treatment. These receptors originate from a human donor with chronic lymphocytic leukemia.

The chain links TRBV10-2 to TRBJ2-7; maybe TRBD2 (5 bases). The CDR3 consists of 13 residues. Trimming removed 6 bases from V and 6 bases from J, with 15 bases in between. Germline CDR1 is WSHSY and CDR2 is SAAADI. CDR3 in amino acids: CASRLAGPPEQYF. CDR3 in DNA: TGCGCCAGCAGACTCGCGGGCCCTCCCGAGCAGTACTTC.

The genes are TRBV5-1 and TRBJ2-7, with 8 positions matching TRBD2. V trimming: 3 bases; J trimming: 7 bases; junction bases outside the gene matches: 9. Germline-derived CDR1 and CDR2 are SGHRS and YFSETQ. There are 14 residues in the CDR3. CDR3 region: CASSWRGAYMEQYF. Here the CDR3 DNA reads TGCGCCAGCAGCTGGCGGGGGGCCTACATGGAGCAGTACTTC.

J is TRBJ2-3 and V is TRBV29-1; 7 nucleotides agree with TRBD2. In germline, CDR1 is SQVTM, CDR2 ANQGSEA. After removal of 6 bases from V and 2 bases from J, the junction contained 5 bases not matched to a gene. This CDR3 comprises 13 residues. CDR3 sequence: CSVGTTNTDTQYF. DNA of the CDR3: TGCAGCGTGGGGACTACGAACACAGATACGCAGTATTTT.

The gene calls are TRBV7-2 and TRBJ1-2; D is unclear. Germline loops: CDR1 SGHTA, CDR2 FQGNSA. With 8 bases removed from V and 4 bases from J, the gap between germline ends came to 17 bases. This CDR3 has 14 amino acids. The CDR3 DNA sequence: TGTGCCAGCGGGGAGTGGGTAGGGTCCTATGGCTACACCTTC. This codes for CASGEWVGSYGYTF.

The V gene is TRBV11-2, the J gene TRBJ2-1; no reliable D call. From germline, CDR1 is SGHAT and CDR2 FQNNGV. The CDR3 is 13 amino acids. The V gene lost 3 bases and the J gene lost 13 bases, with 16 bases spanning the gap. The CDR3 DNA sequence: TGTGCCAGCAGCTTCCGGGTTGCGGCGGCCCAGTTCTTC. Its protein is CASSFRVAAAQFF.

J is TRBJ2-3 and V is TRBV5-1, with D uncertain. Germline assignment: CDR1 SGHRS and CDR2 YFSETQ. The CDR3 is made up of 13 amino acids. The germline V and J ends were trimmed by 0 bases and 5 bases, with 7 bases remaining between them. CDR3 protein: CASSLGRLDTQYF. The CDR3 bases are TGCGCCAGCAGCTTGGGCCGATTAGATACGCAGTATTTT.

The chain employs TRBV6-1 and TRBJ1-5, with 8 bases matching TRBD1. This CDR3 is built from 15 residues. Germline loops: CDR1 MNHNS, CDR2 SASEGT. V trimming: 6 bases; J trimming: 6 bases; junction bases outside the gene matches: 10. The CDR3 coding sequence is TGTGCCAGCAGACGACAGGGGACTCTCGTTCAGCCCCAGCATTTT. Amino acids: CASRRQGTLVQPQHF.

This clone turned up a few times. The gene calls are TRBV6-1 and TRBJ1-2; weak D call: TRBD1 (5 bases). CDR3 length: 16 amino acids. The germline V gene encodes CDR1 MNHNS and CDR2 SASEGT. Trimming left V 4 bases short and J 4 bases short, with 19 bases between. The CDR3 protein is CASSAPEGLDLYGYTF. The CDR3 coding sequence is TGTGCCAGCAGTGCCCCGGAGGGACTGGACCTCTATGGCTACACCTTC.